These 18 T cell receptor beta chains share one sample of origin, sequenced in a study of blood T cell repertoires in COVID-19. Repertoires were generated with immunoSEQ multiplex PCR, while TCRdb's copy carries only in-frame clones and drops some. This sample yields some 430,000 clones, of which 90% are seen a single time; 0.6% belongs to the top ten. The sample taken for sequencing was PBMCs or T cells enriched from blood (not recorded which). These receptors were taken from a man between 18 and 35 years old who had recovered from COVID-19.

In DNA, the CDR3 is TGCGCCAGCAGTGATCGGGACACCATATATTTT. Amino acids: CASSDRDTIYF. The chain joins TRBV10-1 to TRBJ1-3; no firm D call. Germline CDR1 and CDR2: WNHNN and SYGVQD (reference sequence). The CDR3 is 11 amino acids. V gave up 3 bases and J gave up 8 bases, with 5 bases separating them.

The rearrangement uses TRBV3-1 (or the pseudogene TRBV3-2) and TRBJ1-6, with D tentatively TRBD1 (6 bases). The germline V and J ends were trimmed by 0 bases and 10 bases, with 10 bases remaining between them. The CDR3 spans 14 residues. Germline V gene sequence: CDR1 LGHDT, CDR2 YNNKEL (reference sequence). In nucleotides, the CDR3 is TGTGCCAGCAGCCAAGATTGGGGGCGATCACCCCTCCACTTT. It encodes CASSQDWGRSPLHF.

This chain joins TRBV6-5 and TRBJ1-2; D gene uncertain. Trimming took off 6 bases at V and 3 bases at J, with 17 bases between the two ends. CDR3 size: 15 residues. Germline V gives CDR1 MNHEY, CDR2 SVGAGI. As DNA, the CDR3 is TGTGCCAGCAGCCAAGCGCACGGGTATGACTATGGCTACACCTTC. Translated, it gives CASSQAHGYDYGYTF.

V gene TRBV10-3 combines with J gene TRBJ1-1, with D unclear. The germline V and J ends were trimmed by 3 bases and 0 bases, with 11 bases remaining between them. The CDR3 extends over 15 amino acids. Germline CDR1 and CDR2: ENHRY and SYGVKD. The CDR3 spells CAISDIAGVNTEAFF. The CDR3 nucleotides are TGTGCCATCAGTGACATAGCGGGAGTGAACACTGAAGCTTTCTTT.

This chain links TRBV2 with TRBJ2-1; 13 bases fit TRBD2. Germline values: CDR1 SNHLY, CDR2 FYNNEI. V lost 5 bases, J lost 3 bases, and 7 bases stayed unmatched. CDR3 length: 17 residues. This CDR3 is CASSHIGTSGNYNEQFF. The CDR3 DNA is TGTGCCAGCAGTCATATCGGGACTAGCGGGAACTACAATGAGCAGTTCTTC.

The chain links TRBV7-9 to TRBJ1-1; TRBD1 matches 8 bases. V gave up 1 base and J gave up 11 bases; unmatched junction bases: 9. This CDR3 is 14 amino acids long. Looked up from germline, CDR1 is SEHNR and CDR2 is FQNEAQ (reference sequence). The chain's CDR3 is CASSLEPDRAVAFF. In DNA, the CDR3 is TGTGCCAGCAGCTTAGAACCGGACAGGGCAGTGGCTTTCTTT.

The V call is TRBV5-1, the J call TRBJ1-5; unclear D gene. V was pared by 4 bases and J by 0 bases, with 11 bases between. This CDR3 has 15 residues. Germline-derived CDR1 and CDR2 are SGHRS and YFSETQ. CDR3 sequence: CASSVRGDSNQPQHF. CDR3 sequence (DNA): TGCGCCAGCAGCGTGCGAGGTGATAGCAATCAGCCCCAGCATTTT.

This clone was seen just once. This rearrangement joins TRBV6-6 to TRBJ2-5; no definite D call. V was trimmed by 6 bases and J by 5 bases, leaving 13 bases between them. CDR1 and CDR2 (germline): MNHNY, SVGAGI (reference sequence). This CDR3 has 13 residues. CDR3 DNA sequence: TGTGCCAGCAGGAGGTCAACGCGGGAGACCCAGTACTTC. Amino acid sequence: CASRRSTRETQYF.

The chain employs TRBV23-1 and TRBJ2-2; tentatively, D is TRBD2 (6 bases). TRBV23-1 is sorted into the ORF group, with uncertain function. With 2 bases removed from V and 6 bases from J, the gap between germline ends came to 25 bases. The CDR3 loop spans 19 amino acids. In nucleotides, the CDR3 is TGCGCCAGCAGTCAAGGTACCCCAGGAGGGAGAACCCCCCCCGGGGAGCTGTTTTTT. Translation gives CASSQGTPGGRTPPGELFF.

The chain combines TRBV3-1 (or the pseudogene TRBV3-2) with TRBJ2-3, with 13 bases aligning to TRBD2. The CDR3 is 18 amino acids. The V gene end was trimmed by 6 bases and the J gene end by 1 base; junction bases not matched to a gene: 10. Germline V gene lookup returns CDR1 LGHDT and CDR2 YNNKEL (reference sequence). The DNA of the CDR3 is TGTGCCAGCAGTTCTCGGACTAGCGGGAGATATGGCACAGATACGCAGTATTTT. This encodes CASSSRTSGRYGTDTQYF.

The chain links TRBV3-1 (or the pseudogene TRBV3-2) to TRBJ2-1; possibly TRBD2 for D (5 bases). Germline lookup yields CDR1 LGHDT and CDR2 YNNKEL (reference sequence). This CDR3 is 20 amino acids long. The V and J ends lost 1 base and 4 bases respectively, with 26 bases between them. CDR3 amino acids: CASSQVLSSAETFTYNEQFF. CDR3 coding DNA: TGTGCCAGCAGCCAAGTGTTAAGTAGCGCCGAAACCTTTACTTACAATGAGCAGTTCTTC.

The chain links TRBV19 to TRBJ1-3; D perhaps matches TRBD1 (5 bases). In germline, CDR1 is LNHDA, CDR2 SQIVND (reference sequence). V lost 7 bases and J 0 bases, leaving 7 bases between the germline ends. The CDR3 spans 13 residues. The CDR3 protein is CASKTGSGNTIYF. Written as DNA, the CDR3 is TGTGCCAGTAAAACAGGCTCTGGAAACACCATATATTTT.

This clone has only a few counts. The chain carries TRBV18 and TRBJ1-2; 7 nucleotides agree with TRBD1. This CDR3 is 13 amino acids long. The germline V gene encodes CDR1 KGHSH and CDR2 LQKENI. V gave up 1 base and J gave up 7 bases; unmatched junction bases: 3. CDR3 nucleotide sequence: TGTGCCAGCTCACCACGACAGGGCAGTGGCTACACCTTC. It is translated as CASSPRQGSGYTF.

The chain combines TRBV11-2 with TRBJ1-3; D is possibly TRBD1 (6 bases). The CDR3 extends over 18 amino acids. V lost 3 bases and J lost 0, with 18 bases in between. Germline CDR1 is SGHAT and CDR2 is FQNNGV. CDR3 sequence reads: CASSFFRDIGISGNTIYF. In DNA form, the CDR3 reads TGTGCCAGCAGCTTTTTCCGGGACATCGGAATCTCTGGAAACACCATATATTTT.

This clone was detected only a few times. This sequence joins TRBV2 and TRBJ1-6; a weak D match, TRBD1 (6 bases). V lost 11 bases to trimming and J lost 7 bases, with 18 bases between them. The CDR3 contains 14 residues. CDR1 SNHLY and CDR2 FYNNEI come from the germline V gene. Here the CDR3 reads CACAPGQTNSPLHF. As DNA, the CDR3 is TGTGCCTGTGCTCCGGGACAAACAAATTCACCCCTCCACTTT. Variable domain in full (rest from reference TRBV2 and TRBJ1-6): EPEVTQTPSHQVTQMGQEVILRCVPISNHLYFYWYRQILGQKVEFLVSFYNNEISEKSEIFDDQFSVERPDGSNFTLKIRSTKLEDSAMYFCACAPGQTNSPLHFGNGTRLTVT.

V usage is TRBV24-1 and J usage is TRBJ2-1, with 13 nucleotides matching TRBD2. The CDR3 length is 17 residues. Germline trimming cut 3 bases from V and 1 base from J; bases unmatched to any gene: 2. Germline loops: CDR1 KGHDR, CDR2 SFDVKD. CDR3 residues: CATSDRLAGGSYNEQFF. DNA of the CDR3: TGTGCCACCAGTGATCGACTAGCGGGAGGATCCTACAATGAGCAGTTCTTC.

There are a few counts of this clone. This chain links TRBV5-1 with TRBJ2-7; 7 nucleotides align to TRBD1. V lost 2 bases, J lost 4 bases, and 9 bases stayed unmatched. Germline loops: CDR1 SGHRS, CDR2 YFSETQ. The CDR3 is 15 residues long. For the CDR3, the DNA is TGCGCCAGCAGCTTCTTGTATGAGGGGGCTTACGAGCAGTACTTC. Amino acid sequence: CASSFLYEGAYEQYF.

The V and J genes are TRBV7-3 and TRBJ2-1, with TRBD2 identical over 7 bases. Unmatched junction bases numbered 9, after V lost 3 bases and J lost 7 bases. Germline values: CDR1 SGHTA, CDR2 FQGTGA. The CDR3 runs to 15 residues. The CDR3 region is CASSFGGGSGNEQFF. The CDR3 region has the DNA TGTGCCAGCAGCTTCGGTGGCGGGAGTGGAAATGAGCAGTTCTTC.